What follows is one TCR beta chain and its context. Its target is not known. This CDR3 is built from 15 residues. Germline lookup yields CDR1 SQVTM and CDR2 ANQGSEA. V was trimmed by 1 base and J by 4 bases, leaving 16 bases between them. The sample comes from a study of sequential checkpoint blockade in melanoma. Study background: Arm A got nivolumab then ipilimumab; arm B the reverse, 1:1.

Study observations and caveats: About 30 times likelier clinical benefit followed increased tumor T-cell fraction and clonality.

The treatment: randomized to nivolumab then ipilimumab (arm A) or the reverse (arm B). TCRdb's table, derived via immunoSEQ multiplex PCR, lists solely in-frame clones and lacks some. The table has roughly 2,500 clones, 13% to 15% seen once; the top ten hold about 13%. V and J are TRBV29-1 and TRBJ1-1; no clear D gene. The receptor's source is a human donor with melanoma. This sample comprised tumor tissue (inferred from file names), obtained from a patient given nivolumab and ipilimumab in sequence. The chain's CDR3 is CSVEGSSWGGTEAFF. In DNA, the CDR3 is TGCAGCGTTGAAGGGTCCTCATGGGGAGGCACTGAAGCTTTCTTT.